A selection of T cell receptor beta chains follows, all from one sample in a study of T-cell reconstitution after alpha-beta-depleted transplantation in children. TCRdb reprocessed the PCR reads with MiXCR, giving one entry per CDR3 protein. The table has about 900,000 distinct CDR3 sequences, about 29% seen once. The starting material was PBMCs, mostly from graft donor cells, obtained 360 days after TCRalphabeta/CD19-depleted stem cell transplant. These receptors were obtained from a boy under two years old who had a stem cell transplant for SCID, so the T cells may come from the graft donor. Each CDR3 is given with its conserved first and last residue. Clone size, where shown, is once, few, many, or a class for clones that have expanded.

v_call clone_size cdr3_aa
TRBV10-3 NA CAISEPSIQGYGYTF
TRBV10-3 few CAINAGDSYEQYF
TRBV10-3 NA CAISESGLDRERNEQFF
TRBV20-1 NA CSARRQGTGELFF
TRBV20-1 NA CSAREAGNSYEQYF
TRBV7-9 NA CASSLTGGKTDTQYF
TRBV10-3 few CAISSGGPRTDTQYF
TRBV5-6 once CASSQRMGGGSSYNEQFF
TRBV25-1 NA CASIPWVWGQYF
TRBV5-1 many CASSPPGLAGGSTDTQYF
TRBV12-3/TRBV12-4 NA CASSLSERGTQYF
TRBV20-1 NA CSASTGQGPYYGYTF
TRBV4-1 NA CASSLDKWTYEQYF
TRBV20-1 many CSANSGANEQYF
TRBV12-3/TRBV12-4 NA CASRGQYEQFF
TRBV6-6 NA CASSYSGGPRDTQYF
TRBV15 few CATSKRPTDTQYF